One sample yielded the 8 T cell receptor beta chains listed below, sequenced in a study of technical replicates of blood from a handful of donors. Some clones are missing from TCRdb's copy, which holds only in-frame ones; the method was immunoSEQ multiplex PCR. The sample includes tens of thousands of clones, approximately 90% of them seen just once. Sequenced: PBMCs. Source of these receptors: a human donor in good health. Some clones in this sample may be carry-over from other donors' samples.

The rearrangement uses TRBV5-4 and TRBJ2-2; 12 bases fit TRBD1. Germline V gene data show CDR1 as SGHNT and CDR2 as YYREEE (reference sequence). There are 16 residues in the CDR3. The J segment lost 4 bases and the V segment lost 2 bases, leaving 3 bases of the junction unmatched. The CDR3 sequence: CASSFRDRGPTGELFF. The CDR3 nucleotides read TGTGCCAGCAGCTTCCGGGACAGGGGGCCCACCGGGGAGCTGTTTTTT.

The chain combines TRBV5-8 with TRBJ1-2; 9 bases match TRBD1. CDR3 length: 15 amino acids. Germline V gives CDR1 SGHTS, CDR2 YDEGEE. The V gene end was trimmed by 4 bases and the J gene end by 0 bases; junction bases not matched to a gene: 4. CDR3 sequence reads: CASSLRDRANYGYTF. DNA for the CDR3: TGTGCCAGCAGCCTCCGGGACAGGGCTAACTATGGCTACACCTTC.

This chain joins TRBV2 and TRBJ2-7; 14 positions agree with TRBD2. Germline V gene data show CDR1 as SNHLY and CDR2 as FYNNEI. Trimming removed 6 bases from V and 2 bases from J; junction bases left unmatched: 9. This CDR3 spans 17 amino acids. The CDR3 region is CASSRLAGGRGTYEQYF. The CDR3 DNA reads as TGTGCCAGCAGCAGACTAGCGGGAGGGCGGGGGACCTACGAGCAGTACTTC.

The chain carries TRBV7-9 and TRBJ2-5, with D unresolved. Germline-derived CDR1 and CDR2 are SEHNR and FQNEAQ (reference sequence). The CDR3 extends over 13 amino acids. Trimming pared 4 bases from V and 3 bases from J, leaving 9 bases between. In DNA, the CDR3 is TGTGCCAGCAGCTACACCATGGAAGAGACCCAGTACTTC. It specifies CASSYTMEETQYF.

The chain recombines TRBV18 with TRBJ1-2; 8 bases map to TRBD1. With V trimmed by 3 bases and J by 6 bases, 6 bases remained unmatched. From germline, CDR1 is KGHSH and CDR2 LQKENI. This CDR3 is 14 amino acids long. The CDR3 protein is CASSPTTGAHGYTF. The CDR3 DNA follows: TGTGCCAGCTCACCTACGACAGGGGCCCATGGCTACACCTTC.

The CDR3 DNA sequence: TGCGCCAGCAGCTTAGACAGGGCCAGAAGTGAAGGCTACACCTTC. Its translation is CASSLDRARSEGYTF. The chain has TRBV5-1 and TRBJ1-2; 7 nucleotides agree with TRBD1. The CDR3 contains 15 residues. Germline lookup yields CDR1 SGHRS and CDR2 YFSETQ. Trimming at V came to 2 bases and at J to 8 bases, leaving 12 bases not matched to a gene.

The CDR3 loop reads CASSHPAPTRWAGELFF. The CDR3 DNA follows: TGTGCCAGCAGTCACCCGGCACCGACGAGGTGGGCCGGGGAGCTGTTTTTT. The chain is built from TRBV2 and TRBJ2-2; unclear D gene. The CDR3 has 17 amino acids. The germline V gene has CDR1 SNHLY and CDR2 FYNNEI. V lost 5 bases and J lost 6, with 22 bases in between.

This clone was seen a handful of times. The chain carries TRBV9 and TRBJ2-1; D possibly corresponds to TRBD1 (6 bases). The CDR3 length is 14 residues. Trimming removed 3 bases at V and 9 bases at J, with 16 bases between. Germline CDR1 reads SGDLS; CDR2 reads YYNGEE. The CDR3 protein is CASSGTVWNVEQFF. The CDR3 DNA reads as TGTGCCAGCAGCGGGACAGTATGGAATGTTGAGCAGTTCTTC. The variable domain in full, completed from reference TRBV9 and TRBJ2-1, reads DSGVTQTPKHLITATGQRVTLRCSPRSGDLSVYWYQQSLDQGLQFLIQYYNGEERAKGNILERFSAQQFPDLHSELNLSSLELGDSALYFCASSGTVWNVEQFFGPGTRLTVL.